These 10 T cell receptor beta chains came from one sample sequenced in a study of T cells after yellow fever vaccination. Each CDR3 protein gets one entry after TCRdb re-called the 5' RACE reads with MiXCR. The table records roughly 250,000 distinct CDR3 sequences, 10% to 15% of them present only once. The starting material was CD4+ T cells sorted from PBMCs, obtained 45 days after the yellow fever booster vaccination. The receptors here all came from a man aged 30-40 years who received the YFV17D yellow fever vaccine.

This rearrangement joins TRBV12-3 or TRBV12-4 to TRBJ2-2, with D possibly matching TRBD1 (5 bases). V was trimmed by 7 bases and J by 6 bases, leaving 18 bases between them. The CDR3 loop spans 15 amino acids. The CDR3 DNA reads TGTGCCAGCACATCGGCAGGGAATAAAGCCGGGGAGCTGTTTTTT. Amino acid sequence: CASTSAGNKAGELFF.

CDR3 protein: CAWSGERRAYEQYF. CDR3 DNA sequence: TGTGCCTGGAGTGGAGAAAGGAGGGCCTACGAGCAGTACTTC. The rearrangement uses TRBV30 and TRBJ2-7; maybe TRBD2 (6 bases). The CDR3 extends over 14 amino acids. V gave up 1 base and J gave up 2 bases, with 12 bases separating them. Germline values: CDR1 GTSNPN, CDR2 SVGIG (reference sequence).

This clonotype has only one observation. The rearrangement links TRBV7-9 to TRBJ1-1; 8 nucleotides match TRBD1. CDR1 and CDR2 from the germline V gene are SEHNR and FQNEAQ (reference sequence). Trimming took 6 bases from V and 1 from J; bases not matched to a gene: 1. The CDR3 length is 13 residues. The CDR3 DNA sequence: TGTGCCAGCAGTGGACAGGGGAACACTGAAGCTTTCTTT. As protein: CASSGQGNTEAFF.

The rearrangement links TRBV5-5 to TRBJ2-3; D gene unclear. CDR1 and CDR2 from the germline V gene are SGHKS and YYEKEE (reference sequence). V lost 3 bases and J lost 2, with 16 bases in between. The CDR3 is made up of 16 amino acids. The DNA for the CDR3 is TGTGCCAGCAGCTCATCGCAAATCGTTTACACAGATACGCAGTATTTT. Protein sequence: CASSSSQIVYTDTQYF. The whole variable domain, filled in from reference TRBV5-5 and TRBJ2-3, reads DAGVTQSPTHLIKTRGQQVTLRCSPISGHKSVSWYQQVLGQGPQFIFQYYEKEERGRGNFPDRFSARQFPNYSSELNVNALLLGDSALYLCASSSSQIVYTDTQYFGPGTRLTVL.

This clonotype turned up a few times. This chain uses TRBV5-1 with TRBJ2-2, with 11 bases that match TRBD2. Germline V gives CDR1 SGHRS, CDR2 YFSETQ. There are 16 residues in the CDR3. Losses at the gene ends were 4 bases for V and 3 bases for J; bases not matched to a gene: 5. The CDR3 DNA reads TGCGCCAGCAGCATTGAGACTAGCGGGGACACCGGGGAGCTGTTTTTT. Protein: CASSIETSGDTGELFF.

The chain carries TRBV12-3 or TRBV12-4 and TRBJ2-3, with 9 bases identical to TRBD2. The CDR3 has 16 residues. V shed 6 bases, J shed 3 bases, and the junction held 10 bases outside the gene matches. CDR3 nucleotide sequence: TGTGCCAGCAGGCTCTCGGGGCTAGCGGGAACAGATACGCAGTATTTT. Its protein is CASRLSGLAGTDTQYF.

This clonotype was picked up a small number of times. V and J are TRBV29-1 and TRBJ2-3, with unresolved D. This CDR3 has 12 residues. Germline V lookup: CDR1 SQVTM, CDR2 ANQGSEA. The V end was cut by 7 bases, the J end by 1 base, with 9 bases between. The CDR3 DNA follows: TGCAGCGCCTCCACCGGCACAGATACGCAGTATTTT. Residues: CSASTGTDTQYF.

This clonotype was seen a handful of times. The chain uses TRBV6-2 or TRBV6-3 and TRBJ1-1; D might be TRBD1 (5 bases). Germline CDR1 is MNHEY and CDR2 is SVGEGT. The V and J ends lost 8 bases and 3 bases respectively, with 7 bases between them. The length of the CDR3 is 11 residues. The CDR3 is CASGGYTEAFF. DNA for the CDR3: TGTGCCAGCGGGGGTTACACTGAAGCTTTCTTT.

On this clonotype: This may arise from a read error, as a much more abundant clone is one base away. The chain uses TRBV20-1 and TRBJ2-5; D call uncertain. With 3 bases removed from V and 1 base from J, the gap between germline ends came to 15 bases. CDR1 is DFQATT and CDR2 is SNEGSKA in the germline V gene (reference sequence). The CDR3 has 15 residues. CDR3 residues: CSASRTVTTQETQYF. The CDR3 DNA reads TGCAGTGCTAGTCGGACGGTCACTACCCAAGAGACCCAGTACTTC.

The chain couples TRBV2 to TRBJ2-1; possible D gene TRBD1, 6 bases. Germline CDR1 reads SNHLY; CDR2 reads FYNNEI. The CDR3 is 13 residues long. V lost 4 bases and J lost 5, with 9 bases in between. CDR3 nucleotides: TGTGCCAGCAGTGTACAGGGCCACAATGAGCAGTTCTTC. It encodes CASSVQGHNEQFF.